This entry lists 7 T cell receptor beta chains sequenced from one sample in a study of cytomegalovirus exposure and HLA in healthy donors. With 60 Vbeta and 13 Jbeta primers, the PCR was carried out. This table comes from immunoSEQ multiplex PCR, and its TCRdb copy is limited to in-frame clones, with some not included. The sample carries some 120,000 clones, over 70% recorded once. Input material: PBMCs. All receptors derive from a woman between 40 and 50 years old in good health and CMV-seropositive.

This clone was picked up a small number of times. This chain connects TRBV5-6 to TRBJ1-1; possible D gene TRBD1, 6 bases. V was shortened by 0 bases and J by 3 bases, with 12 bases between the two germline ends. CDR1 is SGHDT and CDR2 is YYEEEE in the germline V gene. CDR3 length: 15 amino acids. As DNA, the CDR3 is TGTGCCAGCAGCTTGGCCGGGGCAGGGGACACTGAAGCTTTCTTT. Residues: CASSLAGAGDTEAFF.

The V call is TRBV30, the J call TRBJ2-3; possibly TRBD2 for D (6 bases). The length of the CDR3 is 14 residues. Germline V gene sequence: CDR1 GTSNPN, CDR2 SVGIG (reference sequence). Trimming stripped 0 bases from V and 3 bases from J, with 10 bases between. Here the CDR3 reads CAWSVAGSTDTQYF. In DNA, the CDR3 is TGTGCCTGGAGTGTAGCCGGGAGTACAGATACGCAGTATTTT.

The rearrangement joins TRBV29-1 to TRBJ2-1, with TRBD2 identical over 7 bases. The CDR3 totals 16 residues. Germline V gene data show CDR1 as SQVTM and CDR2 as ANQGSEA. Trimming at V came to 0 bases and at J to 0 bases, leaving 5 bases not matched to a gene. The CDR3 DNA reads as TGCAGCGTTGAAGAGGGGGGGGGTAGCTCCTACAATGAGCAGTTCTTC. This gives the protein CSVEEGGGSSYNEQFF.

The CDR3 region has the DNA TGTGCCAGCAGCTTAGGAGCAGGGTTTGAGACCCAGTACTTC. This sequence encodes CASSLGAGFETQYF. The rearrangement joins TRBV11-1 to TRBJ2-5; D might be TRBD1 (5 bases). The germline V gene encodes CDR1 SGHAT and CDR2 FQDESV (reference sequence). Between the trimmed V and J ends, which lost 1 base and 5 bases, there was a span of 11 bases. The CDR3 spans 14 residues.

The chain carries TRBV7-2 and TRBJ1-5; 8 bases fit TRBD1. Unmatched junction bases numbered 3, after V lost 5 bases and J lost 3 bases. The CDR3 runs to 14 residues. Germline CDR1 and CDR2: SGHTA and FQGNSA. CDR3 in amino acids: CASSRDRLNQPQHF. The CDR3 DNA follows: TGTGCCAGCAGCCGGGACAGGCTCAATCAGCCCCAGCATTTT.

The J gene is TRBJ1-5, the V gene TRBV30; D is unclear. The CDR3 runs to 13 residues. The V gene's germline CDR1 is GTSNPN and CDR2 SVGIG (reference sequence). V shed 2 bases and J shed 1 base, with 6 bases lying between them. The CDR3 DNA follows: TGTGCCTGGAGTTCTACCAGCAATCAGCCCCAGCATTTT. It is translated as CAWSSTSNQPQHF. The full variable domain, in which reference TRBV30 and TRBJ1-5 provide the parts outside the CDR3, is SQTIHQWPATLVQPVGSPLSLECTVEGTSNPNLYWYRQAAGRGLQLLFYSVGIGQISSEVPQNLSASRPQDRQFILSSKKLLLSDSGFYLCAWSSTSNQPQHFGDGTRLSIL.

The CDR3 DNA is TGTGCCATCAGTGGTCCGGGAGGGGACACTGAAGCTTTCTTT. It codes for CAISGPGGDTEAFF. This chain connects TRBV10-3 to TRBJ1-1; D may be TRBD1 (5 bases). Germline V gene data show CDR1 as ENHRY and CDR2 as SYGVKD. The CDR3 has 14 amino acids. V lost 4 bases and J 3 bases, leaving 12 bases between the germline ends.